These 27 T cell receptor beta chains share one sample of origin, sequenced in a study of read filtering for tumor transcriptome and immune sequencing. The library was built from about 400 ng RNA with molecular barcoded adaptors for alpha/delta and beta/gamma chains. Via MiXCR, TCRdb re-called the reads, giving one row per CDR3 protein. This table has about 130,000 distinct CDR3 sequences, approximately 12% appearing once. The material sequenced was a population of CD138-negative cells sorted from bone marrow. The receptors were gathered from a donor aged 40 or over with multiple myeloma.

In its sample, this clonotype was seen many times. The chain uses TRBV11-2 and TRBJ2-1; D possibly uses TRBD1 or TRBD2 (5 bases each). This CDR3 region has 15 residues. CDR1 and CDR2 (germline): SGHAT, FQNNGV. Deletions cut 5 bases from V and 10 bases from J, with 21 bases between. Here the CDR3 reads CASSPTGTSFEEQFF. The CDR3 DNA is TGTGCCAGCAGCCCTACCGGGACCTCCTTTGAGGAGCAGTTCTTC.

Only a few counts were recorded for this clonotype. CDR3 nucleotides: TGTGCCAGCAGCCTCCGGGACAGGGTTTCGGGGGAGCAGTACTTC. This gives the protein CASSLRDRVSGEQYF. The chain is built from TRBV3-1 and TRBJ2-7; 9 nucleotides match TRBD1. With 4 bases clipped from V and 7 bases from J, the junction kept 11 bases outside the gene matches. The CDR3 spans 15 residues. In germline, CDR1 is LGHDT, CDR2 YNNKEL (reference sequence).

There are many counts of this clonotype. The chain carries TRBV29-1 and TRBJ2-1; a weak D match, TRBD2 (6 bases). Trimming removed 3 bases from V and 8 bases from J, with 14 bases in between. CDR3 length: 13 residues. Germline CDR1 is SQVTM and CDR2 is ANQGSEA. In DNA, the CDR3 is TGCAGCGTTGAGGCCGGGGGAGCCGATGAGCAGTTCTTC. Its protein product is CSVEAGGADEQFF.

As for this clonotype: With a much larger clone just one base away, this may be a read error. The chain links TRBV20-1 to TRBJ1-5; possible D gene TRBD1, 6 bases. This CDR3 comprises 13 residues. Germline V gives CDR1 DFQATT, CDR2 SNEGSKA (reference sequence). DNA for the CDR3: TGCAGAGCTGGGCGACAGGATTTGGAGCCCCAGCATTTT. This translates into CRAGRQDLEPQHF.

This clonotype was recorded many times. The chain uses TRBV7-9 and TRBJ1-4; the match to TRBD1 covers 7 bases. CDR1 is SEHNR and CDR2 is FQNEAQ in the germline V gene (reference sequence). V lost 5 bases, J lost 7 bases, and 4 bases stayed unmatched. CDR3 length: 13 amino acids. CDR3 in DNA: TGTGCCAGCAGCGAGGGACAGTTTGAAAAACTGTTTTTT. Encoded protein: CASSEGQFEKLFF.

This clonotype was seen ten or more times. The CDR3 DNA reads as TGTGCCAGCTCACCCCCAAATGGCATTACGTTATACGAGCAGTACTTC. Translation gives CASSPPNGITLYEQYF. The chain has TRBV18 and TRBJ2-7; D gene uncertain. The CDR3 is 16 residues long. The germline V gene encodes CDR1 KGHSH and CDR2 LQKENI. Trimming removed 3 bases from V and 4 bases from J, with 19 bases in between.

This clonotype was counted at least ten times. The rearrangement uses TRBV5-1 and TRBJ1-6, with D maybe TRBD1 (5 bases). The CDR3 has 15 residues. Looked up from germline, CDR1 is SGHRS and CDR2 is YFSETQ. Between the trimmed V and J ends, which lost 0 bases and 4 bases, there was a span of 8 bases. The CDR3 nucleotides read TGCGCCAGCAGCTTGGAGACAGCATATAATTCACCCCTCCACTTT. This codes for CASSLETAYNSPLHF.

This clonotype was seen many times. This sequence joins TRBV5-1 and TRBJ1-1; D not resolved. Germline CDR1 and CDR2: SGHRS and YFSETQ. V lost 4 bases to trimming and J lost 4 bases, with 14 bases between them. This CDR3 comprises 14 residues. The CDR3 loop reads CASSRSGWGTEAFF. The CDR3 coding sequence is TGCGCCAGCAGCCGCTCGGGATGGGGCACTGAAGCTTTCTTT.

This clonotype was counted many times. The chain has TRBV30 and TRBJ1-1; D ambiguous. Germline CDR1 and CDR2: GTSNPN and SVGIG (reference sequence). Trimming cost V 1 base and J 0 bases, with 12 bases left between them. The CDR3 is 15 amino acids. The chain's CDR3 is CAWSAHGTLNTEAFF. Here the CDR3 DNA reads TGTGCCTGGAGTGCACACGGCACTCTGAACACTGAAGCTTTCTTT.

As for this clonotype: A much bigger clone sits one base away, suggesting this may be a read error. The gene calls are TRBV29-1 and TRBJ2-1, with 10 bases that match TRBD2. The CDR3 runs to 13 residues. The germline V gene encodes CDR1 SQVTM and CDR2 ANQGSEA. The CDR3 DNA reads TGCGGCGTTTGGGCTAGCGGGAGTAATGAGCAGTTCTTC. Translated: CGVWASGSNEQFF.

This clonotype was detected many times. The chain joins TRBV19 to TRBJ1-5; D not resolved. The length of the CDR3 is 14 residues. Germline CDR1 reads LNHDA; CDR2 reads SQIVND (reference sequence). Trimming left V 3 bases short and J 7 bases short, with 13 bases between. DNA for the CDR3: TGTGCCAGTAGTATCGGTCGTGCCGGCCAGCCCCAGCATTTT. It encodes CASSIGRAGQPQHF.

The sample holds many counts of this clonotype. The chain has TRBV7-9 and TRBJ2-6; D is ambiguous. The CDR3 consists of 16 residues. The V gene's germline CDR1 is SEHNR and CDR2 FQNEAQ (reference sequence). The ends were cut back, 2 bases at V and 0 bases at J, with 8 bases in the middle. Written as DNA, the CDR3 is TGTGCCAGCAGCTTAAGTTTGACCTCTGGGGCCAACGTCCTGACTTTC. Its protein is CASSLSLTSGANVLTF.

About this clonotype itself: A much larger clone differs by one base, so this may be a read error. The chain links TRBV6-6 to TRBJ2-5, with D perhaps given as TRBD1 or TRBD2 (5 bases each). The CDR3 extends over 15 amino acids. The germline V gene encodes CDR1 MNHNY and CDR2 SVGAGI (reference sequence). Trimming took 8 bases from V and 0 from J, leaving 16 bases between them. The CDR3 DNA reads TGTGCCAGCGGTCCCCCGGGACGTAACCAAGAGACCCAGTACTTC. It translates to CASGPPGRNQETQYF.

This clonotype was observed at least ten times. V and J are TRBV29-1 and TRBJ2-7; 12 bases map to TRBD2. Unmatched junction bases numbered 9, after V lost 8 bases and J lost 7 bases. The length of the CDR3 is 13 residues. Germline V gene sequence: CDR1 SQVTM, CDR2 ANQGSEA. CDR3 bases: TGCAGCACCCAGACTAGCGGGAGTGGTGAGCAGTACTTC. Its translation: CSTQTSGSGEQYF.

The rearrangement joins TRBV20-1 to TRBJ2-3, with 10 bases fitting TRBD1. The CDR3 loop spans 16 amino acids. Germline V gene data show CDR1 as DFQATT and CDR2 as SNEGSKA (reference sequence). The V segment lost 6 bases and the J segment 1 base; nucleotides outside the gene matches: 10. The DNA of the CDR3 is TGCAGTGCGCCAAGAGAGGGGACAGGGGGCACAGATACGCAGTATTTT. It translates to CSAPREGTGGTDTQYF.

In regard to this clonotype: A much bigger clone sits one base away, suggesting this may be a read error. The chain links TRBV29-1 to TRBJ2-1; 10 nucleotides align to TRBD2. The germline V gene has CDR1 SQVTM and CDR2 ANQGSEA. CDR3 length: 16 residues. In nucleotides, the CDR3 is TGCAGCGTTGAAGACCGAGCGGGAGGGTTTGTGGATGAGCGGTTCTTC. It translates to CSVEDRAGGFVDERFF.

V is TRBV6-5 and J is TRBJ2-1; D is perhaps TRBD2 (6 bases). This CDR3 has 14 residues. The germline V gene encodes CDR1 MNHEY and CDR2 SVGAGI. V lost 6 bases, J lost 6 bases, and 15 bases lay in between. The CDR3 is CASRDADYFNEQFF. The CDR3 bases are TGTGCCAGCAGAGACGCGGACTATTTCAATGAGCAGTTCTTC.

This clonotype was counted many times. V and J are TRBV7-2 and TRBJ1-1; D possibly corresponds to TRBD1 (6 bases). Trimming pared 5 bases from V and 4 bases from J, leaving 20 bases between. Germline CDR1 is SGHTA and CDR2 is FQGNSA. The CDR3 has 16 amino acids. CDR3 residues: CASSLPSGGKGTEAFF. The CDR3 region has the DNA TGTGCCAGCAGCCTCCCTTCGGGGGGCAAGGGCACTGAAGCTTTCTTT.

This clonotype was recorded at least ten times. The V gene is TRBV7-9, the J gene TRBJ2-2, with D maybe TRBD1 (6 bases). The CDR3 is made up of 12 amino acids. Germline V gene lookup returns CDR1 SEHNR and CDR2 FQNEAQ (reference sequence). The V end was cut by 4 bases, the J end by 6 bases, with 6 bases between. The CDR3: CASSYRAGELFF. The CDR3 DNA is TGTGCCAGCAGCTACAGGGCCGGGGAGCTGTTTTTT.

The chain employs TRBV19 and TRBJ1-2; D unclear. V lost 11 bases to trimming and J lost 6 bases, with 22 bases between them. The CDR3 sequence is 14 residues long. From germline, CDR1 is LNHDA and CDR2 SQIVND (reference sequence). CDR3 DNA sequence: TGTGCCGGTACCCACCGCGCATGTGCTGATGGCTACACCTTC. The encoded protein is CAGTHRACADGYTF.

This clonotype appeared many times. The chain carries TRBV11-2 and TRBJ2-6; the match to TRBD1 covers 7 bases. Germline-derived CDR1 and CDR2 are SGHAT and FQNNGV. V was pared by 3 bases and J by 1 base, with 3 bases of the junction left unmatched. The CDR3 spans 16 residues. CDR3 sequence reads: CASSFNRGSGANVLTF. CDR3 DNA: TGTGCCAGCAGCTTCAACAGGGGTTCTGGGGCCAACGTCCTGACTTTC.

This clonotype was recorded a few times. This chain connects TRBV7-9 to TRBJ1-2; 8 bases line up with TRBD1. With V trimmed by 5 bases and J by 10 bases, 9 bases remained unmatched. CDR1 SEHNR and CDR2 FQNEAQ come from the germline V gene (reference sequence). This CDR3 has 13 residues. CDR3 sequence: CASSLGQGLDYTF. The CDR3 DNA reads TGTGCCAGCAGCCTCGGACAGGGTCTTGACTACACCTTC.

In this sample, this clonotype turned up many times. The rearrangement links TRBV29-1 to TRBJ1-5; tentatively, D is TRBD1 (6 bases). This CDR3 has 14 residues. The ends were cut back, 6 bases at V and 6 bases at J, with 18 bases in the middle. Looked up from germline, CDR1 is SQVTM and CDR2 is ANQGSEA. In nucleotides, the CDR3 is TGCAGCGTGGGGGTGGGGGGGCAGGCTCAGCCCCAGCATTTT. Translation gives CSVGVGGQAQPQHF. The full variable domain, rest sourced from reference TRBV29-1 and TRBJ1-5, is SAVISQKPSRDICQRGTSLTIQCQVDSQVTMMFWYRQQPGQSLTLIATANQGSEATYESGFVIDKFPISRPNLTFSTLTVSNMSPEDSSIYLCSVGVGGQAQPQHFGDGTRLSIL.

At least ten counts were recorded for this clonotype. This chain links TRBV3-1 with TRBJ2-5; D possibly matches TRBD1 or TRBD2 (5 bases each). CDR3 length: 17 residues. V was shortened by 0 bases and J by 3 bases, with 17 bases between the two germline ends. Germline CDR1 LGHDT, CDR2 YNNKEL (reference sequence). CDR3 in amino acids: CASSQDRGSLRKETQYF. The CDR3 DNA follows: TGTGCCAGCAGCCAAGATCGGGGCTCCCTCCGAAAAGAGACCCAGTACTTC.

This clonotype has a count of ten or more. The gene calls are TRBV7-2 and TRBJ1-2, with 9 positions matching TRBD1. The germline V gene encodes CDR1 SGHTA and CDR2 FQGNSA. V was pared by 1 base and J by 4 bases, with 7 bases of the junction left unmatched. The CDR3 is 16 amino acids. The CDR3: CASSLVGDRDGYGYTF. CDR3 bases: TGTGCCAGCAGCTTAGTAGGGGACAGGGATGGCTATGGCTACACCTTC.

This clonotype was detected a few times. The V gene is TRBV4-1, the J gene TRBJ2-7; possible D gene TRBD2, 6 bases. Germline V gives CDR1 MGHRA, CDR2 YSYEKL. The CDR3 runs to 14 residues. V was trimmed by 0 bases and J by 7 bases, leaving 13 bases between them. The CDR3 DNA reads TGCGCCAGCAGCCAAGAGGTAGCGGCCTTGGAGCAGTACTTC. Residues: CASSQEVAALEQYF.

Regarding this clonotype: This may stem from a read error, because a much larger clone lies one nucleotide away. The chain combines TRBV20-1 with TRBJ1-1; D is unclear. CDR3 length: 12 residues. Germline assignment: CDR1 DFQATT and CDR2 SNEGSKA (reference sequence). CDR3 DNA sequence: TGCAGTGCTAGCTTGGGGTGGCCTGAAGCTCTCTTT. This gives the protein CSASLGWPEALF.